This T cell receptor (beta chain) derives from a study of regulatory T cells in long-lasting Graves disease. Across the study: Less than 3 months of antithyroid drugs had been taken by newly diagnosed Graves' patients. Study-wide points: Lower TCR diversity was seen in persistent Graves' patients than in newly diagnosed ones. Persistent disease samples used TRBV28, TRBJ1-2 and TRBJ2-5 preferentially.

Note on this clonotype: Its target is unknown.

The time point is: newly diagnosed GD, antithyroid drugs for less than 3 months. Extracted RNA from PBMCs served as the source of the TCR library. Construction of TCR beta libraries relied on iRepertoire HTBI primers and on Arm-PCR targeting CDR3 regions. TCRdb passed the multiplex PCR reads through MiXCR, listing each CDR3 protein once. The table has approximately 560,000 distinct CDR3 sequences, around 16% seen once. Per germline, CDR1 SEHNR and CDR2 FQNEAQ (reference sequence). V lost 5 bases and J 8 bases, leaving 12 bases between the germline ends. The CDR3 runs to 13 residues. The data were also submitted as part of a second study, on T cells in Graves' hyperthyroidism and ophthalmopathy.

The input for sequencing was peripheral blood mononuclear cells (PBMCs), taken at new diagnosis, from a patient treated with antithyroid drugs. This chain uses TRBV7-9 with TRBJ1-4; no definite D call. This TCR was recovered from a man between 18 and 29 years old with Graves disease. The CDR3 bases are TGTGCCAGCAGCGGCTGGACGGTCGAAAAACTGTTTTTT. Translated, it gives CASSGWTVEKLFF.